This T cell receptor (beta chain) was recovered during a study of early T cells in non-severe SARS-CoV-2 infection. TCRdb re-called the 5' RACE reads through MiXCR, storing one row per CDR3 protein. In the table there are around 82,000 distinct CDR3 sequences, more than 10% of which are singletons. The CDR3 length is 17 residues. The germline gives CDR1 SGHAT, CDR2 FQNNGV. Trimming removed 5 bases from V and 1 base from J; junction bases left unmatched: 13. This clonotype was seen only a few times. The source of this sequence is an adult who was a healthcare worker with PCR-confirmed SARS-CoV-2 infection or an uninfected control (not recorded which). The chain recombines TRBV11-2 with TRBJ1-2, with 7 bases identical to TRBD1. The sequenced sample consisted of whole blood. In DNA form, the CDR3 reads TGTGCCAGCAGCGGGGGACAGCAAGGCCTGATTAACTATGGCTACACCTTC. Amino acid sequence: CASSGGQQGLINYGYTF.